The text below deals with one T cell receptor beta chain. Its antigen remains unidentified. Germline V lookup: CDR1 LNHDA, CDR2 SQIVND (reference sequence). V was pared by 5 bases and J by 4 bases, with 17 bases between. There are 15 residues in the CDR3. This sample is part of a study of lymphopenia after photon versus proton radiotherapy. Study-level results: Under photons, naive T cells and diversity fell while effector/memory populations rose.

TCRdb keeps only in-frame clones here, not all; method: immunoSEQ multiplex PCR. The table includes approximately 35,000 clones, 90% detected once. The sequence was collected from a woman in her 50s with pancreatic cancer. Specimen: peripheral blood, collected from a patient treated with photon-based radiotherapy. The J gene is TRBJ2-5, the V gene TRBV19, with a tentative D call TRBD2 (6 bases). The CDR3 reads CASSPTGTWGETQYF. The DNA for the CDR3 is TGTGCCAGTAGTCCCACCGGGACTTGGGGAGAGACCCAGTACTTC.